The entry below gives a single T cell receptor beta chain sequence along with its context. Antigen: not known. One junction end does not reproduce the germline sequence, and a read error may be involved. The data belong to a study of cytomegalovirus exposure and HLA in healthy donors. A multiplex PCR was run with 60 Vbeta primers and 13 Jbeta primers. The data were produced by immunoSEQ multiplex PCR, yet TCRdb's version contains in-frame clones alone and is incomplete. The profile shows tens of thousands of clones, roughly 80% of them singletons. CDR1 SQVTM and CDR2 ANQGSEA come from the germline V gene. The CDR3 is 11 residues long. Study findings and constraints: TRBV6-2, TRBV6-3 and some other V segments were unresolvable in 87-base-pair reads.

V usage is TRBV29-1 and J usage is TRBJ1-2; 7 bases are shared with TRBD1. The clonotype comes from a girl aged 2 to 9 in good health and CMV-seropositive. Source material: PBMCs. In DNA, the CDR3 is TGCAGCGTAGAGACAGGGTGGGGCTACGCCTTC. Translation: CSVETGWGYAF.